These 13 T cell receptor beta chains came from one sample sequenced in a study of cytomegalovirus exposure and HLA in healthy donors. PCR was performed using 60 Vbeta and 13 Jbeta primers. Clones were sequenced by immunoSEQ multiplex PCR, and TCRdb holds only the in-frame ones, with some missing. Here the sample table reports under 65,000 clones. Material for sequencing was PBMCs. These receptors were collected from a woman aged 18-30 years in good health and CMV-seronegative.

The rearrangement links TRBV18 to TRBJ2-1, with 12 bases identical to TRBD2. The length of the CDR3 is 14 residues. The germline gives CDR1 KGHSH, CDR2 LQKENI. V dropped 4 bases and J dropped 9; count of bases not matched to a gene: 4. The DNA of the CDR3 is TGTGCCAGCTCACTACTGACTAGCGGGGGTGAGCAGTTCTTC. Translating it yields CASSLLTSGGEQFF. The variable domain in full, with the rest retrieved from reference TRBV18 and TRBJ2-1, is NAGVMQNPRHLVRRRGQEARLRCSPMKGHSHVYWYRQLPEEGLKFMVYLQKENIIDESGMPKERFSAEFPKEGPSILRIQQVVRGDSAAYFCASSLLTSGGEQFFGPGTRLTVL.

This chain joins TRBV18 and TRBJ2-7; TRBD2 aligns across 14 bases. Germline V gene lookup returns CDR1 KGHSH and CDR2 LQKENI. The CDR3 runs to 15 residues. V lost 3 bases and J lost 7; bases outside the gene matches: 5. As DNA, the CDR3 is TGTGCCAGCTCACCCCCGGGACTAGCGGGAGTGGAGCAGTACTTC. Amino acid sequence: CASSPPGLAGVEQYF.

J is TRBJ2-2 and V is TRBV5-1; 8 positions match TRBD2. J was trimmed by 3 bases and V by 4 bases; bases with no gene match: 5. Germline V gene data show CDR1 as SGHRS and CDR2 as YFSETQ. CDR3 length equals 15 residues. The CDR3 sequence: CASSRAGADTGELFF. CDR3 nucleotide sequence: TGCGCCAGCAGCCGAGCGGGAGCGGACACCGGGGAGCTGTTTTTT.

V gene TRBV19 combines with J gene TRBJ1-2; 10 bases fit TRBD1. Losses at the gene ends were 0 bases for V and 2 bases for J; bases not matched to a gene: 3. This CDR3 is built from 16 residues. Germline V CDR1 and CDR2: LNHDA, SQIVND (reference sequence). The CDR3 region is CASSIERTGGNYGYTF. CDR3 nucleotides: TGTGCCAGTAGTATAGAGAGGACAGGGGGGAACTATGGCTACACCTTC.

Concerning this clone: One junction end does not reproduce the germline sequence, and a read error may be involved. This chain joins TRBV30 and TRBJ2-2, with a weak D call TRBD1 (6 bases). The CDR3 sequence is 15 residues long. CDR1 is GTSNPN and CDR2 is SVGIG in the germline V gene (reference sequence). The CDR3 bases are TGTGCCGGGAGTGTAGAGGGGGTGAACACCGGGGAGCTGTTTTTT. Translation gives CAGSVEGVNTGELFF.

V is TRBV5-4 and J is TRBJ2-7; no reliable D call. Germline CDR1 is SGHNT and CDR2 is YYREEE (reference sequence). The CDR3 contains 13 residues. The V end was cut by 4 bases, the J end by 2 bases, with 10 bases between. CDR3 DNA sequence: TGTGCCAGCAGCCCGGAGTTAGCCTACGAGCAGTACTTC. Protein product: CASSPELAYEQYF.

V is TRBV9 and J is TRBJ2-7, with 7 bases fitting TRBD2. The CDR3 covers 14 residues. V trimming: 0 bases; J trimming: 2 bases; junction bases outside the gene matches: 2. The germline CDR1 and CDR2 sequences are SGDLS and YYNGEE. CDR3 region: CASSVAGTTYEQYF. In DNA form, the CDR3 reads TGTGCCAGCAGCGTAGCTGGGACTACCTACGAGCAGTACTTC.

The chain is built from TRBV18 and TRBJ2-7, with TRBD1 matching over 8 bases. The CDR3 has 15 amino acids. V was clipped by 2 bases and J by 1 base; unmatched bases: 4. Germline V gene data show CDR1 as KGHSH and CDR2 as LQKENI. The CDR3 here is CASSPVGQGSYEQYF. The CDR3 nucleotides are TGTGCCAGCTCACCAGTTGGACAGGGATCCTACGAGCAGTACTTC.

The chain joins TRBV30 to TRBJ1-2, with D possibly TRBD1 on 5 matching bases. This CDR3 is 12 amino acids long. V was clipped by 3 bases and J by 7 bases, with 12 bases between them. In germline, CDR1 is GTSNPN, CDR2 SVGIG (reference sequence). The CDR3 is CAWRQRGTGYTF. CDR3 DNA sequence: TGTGCCTGGAGACAGCGGGGGACTGGCTACACCTTC.

The rearrangement links TRBV30 to TRBJ2-7; 9 bases fit TRBD1. The CDR3 is 14 amino acids. The germline CDR1 and CDR2 sequences are GTSNPN and SVGIG (reference sequence). The J segment lost 1 base and the V segment lost 2 bases, leaving 3 bases of the junction unmatched. CDR3 in DNA: TGTGCCTGGAGTCCAGGGACAGGGTCCTACGAGCAGTACTTC. The encoded protein is CAWSPGTGSYEQYF.

Notes on this clone: Germline is not matched at one junction end, which may reflect a read error. The rearrangement uses TRBV6-1 and TRBJ2-1, with D perhaps matching TRBD1 (5 bases). The CDR3 loop spans 14 amino acids. CDR1 and CDR2 from the germline V gene are MNHNS and SASEGT. CDR3 DNA: TGTGCCAGCAGGGGCAGGGCCTCCGACAATGAGCAGTTCTTC. It specifies CASRGRASDNEQFF.

Regarding this clone: Other DNA sequences in the sample encode the same CDR3. The chain links TRBV6-5 to TRBJ1-2, with 7 bases aligning to TRBD1. Germline CDR1 MNHEY, CDR2 SVGAGI. V lost 0 bases to trimming and J lost 7 bases; unmatched junction nucleotides: 8. This CDR3 has 15 residues. The CDR3 coding sequence is TGTGCCAGCAGTTACTCGGCAAGGGGGCTGGGTGGCTACACCTTC. Amino acid sequence: CASSYSARGLGGYTF.

The CDR3 nucleotides are TGTGCCAGCAGCCAGGGGAATCGGAACACTGAAGCTTTCTTT. It encodes CASSQGNRNTEAFF. The V call is TRBV9, the J call TRBJ1-1; D might be TRBD1 (6 bases). This CDR3 spans 14 amino acids. Germline V CDR1 and CDR2: SGDLS, YYNGEE. V was cut by 4 bases and J by 1 base, with 11 bases left in between.